This TCR beta chain was captured by sequencing in a study of Ad26.COV2.S vaccination and SARS-CoV-2 variants. As for the study in general: Sample donor was a member of the COV1001 Ad26.COV2.S trial arm. Donor got 5x10^10 or 1x10^11 viral particles of Ad26.COV2.S. General observations from the study: Vaccinated and placebo-treated recipients had similar non-spike TCR breadth.

This clone showed up just a few times. What it binds is not known. Treatment of the sample: some 20 received Ad26.COV2.S at low or high dose, single or two shots; 5 received placebo; per-sample allocation not given. Samples came from day 63 after the first vaccine or placebo injection. The protocol was immunoSEQ multiplex PCR, while the TCRdb copy is restricted to in-frame clones and leaves out a portion. The sample includes around 320,000 clones, about nine tenths of them seen just once. V was clipped by 1 base and J by 3 bases, with 6 bases between them. Germline values: CDR1 SGHDN, CDR2 FVKESK. The length of the CDR3 is 13 residues.

The input for sequencing was peripheral blood, taken in a trial of Ad26.COV2.S vaccine versus placebo. The chain couples TRBV14 to TRBJ1-1; no clear D gene. This sequence was found in a person between 18 and 60 years old who received the Ad26.COV2.S COVID-19 vaccine or a placebo. For the CDR3, the DNA is TGTGCCAGCAGCCAAGTTGTGGACACTGAAGCTTTCTTT. It translates to CASSQVVDTEAFF.